A single sample is the source of the 15 T cell receptor beta chains below, sequenced in a study of T cell repertoires and HLA-DP antigens. The protocol was immunoSEQ multiplex PCR, while the TCRdb copy is restricted to in-frame clones and leaves out a portion. Of some 110,000 clones in the sample, roughly 92% were seen once. These receptors' targets are unknown. Sequencing used CD4+ T cells from PBMCs. The receptors here all came from a young woman in good health and CMV-seronegative.

The chain couples TRBV28 to TRBJ2-3; TRBD2 matches at 7 bases. V shed 5 bases, J shed 3 bases, and the junction held 5 bases outside the gene matches. This CDR3 comprises 14 residues. From germline, CDR1 is MDHEN and CDR2 SYDVKM. CDR3: CASSPWEGTDTQYF. Here the CDR3 DNA reads TGTGCCAGCAGTCCATGGGAGGGAACAGATACGCAGTATTTT. Variable domain in full (rest from reference TRBV28 and TRBJ2-3): DVKVTQSSRYLVKRTGEKVFLECVQDMDHENMFWYRQDPGLGLRLIYFSYDVKMKEKGDIPEGYSVSREKKERFSLILESASTNQTSMYLCASSPWEGTDTQYFGPGTRLTVL.

The CDR3 region has the DNA TGCGCCAGCAGCATCCAGGGGGCTTGGGGAAACACCATATATTTT. Translation gives CASSIQGAWGNTIYF. The chain has TRBV5-1 and TRBJ1-3, with 8 bases aligning to TRBD1. The CDR3 has 15 residues. Trimming took 4 bases from V and 4 from J; bases not matched to a gene: 7. In germline, CDR1 is SGHRS, CDR2 YFSETQ.

The chain couples TRBV6-5 to TRBJ1-2; D might be TRBD1 (6 bases). Germline CDR1 MNHEY, CDR2 SVGAGI. V lost 3 bases to trimming and J lost 2 bases, with 16 bases between them. The CDR3 is 16 residues long. The CDR3 nucleotides are TGTGCCAGCAGTTATGGAACAGGGTCAAGAAACTATGGCTACACCTTC. Its translation is CASSYGTGSRNYGYTF.

This sequence joins TRBV5-4 and TRBJ2-1, with D possibly matching TRBD1 (5 bases). The CDR3 has 14 amino acids. Germline V gene data show CDR1 as SGHNT and CDR2 as YYREEE (reference sequence). Trimming took off 0 bases at V and 5 bases at J, with 9 bases between the two ends. The CDR3 DNA sequence: TGTGCCAGCAGCTTGGTAGGGGAAGACAATGAGCAGTTCTTC. It codes for CASSLVGEDNEQFF.

Here the CDR3 DNA reads TGTGCCAGCTCACCCACGACAGGGGTGAGTGAGCAGTTCTTC. Protein sequence: CASSPTTGVSEQFF. V and J are TRBV18 and TRBJ2-1, with TRBD1 identical over 8 bases. The J segment lost 9 bases and the V segment lost 3 bases, leaving 7 bases of the junction unmatched. The CDR3 is made up of 14 amino acids. Germline V CDR1 and CDR2: KGHSH, LQKENI.

The V gene is TRBV15, the J gene TRBJ1-1; no clear D gene. The CDR3 length is 15 residues. CDR1 and CDR2 (germline): LNHNV, YYDKDF (reference sequence). Trimming took off 0 bases at V and 6 bases at J, with 14 bases between the two ends. CDR3: CATSRDVKGGAEAFF. The CDR3 bases are TGTGCCACCAGCAGAGATGTTAAGGGTGGGGCTGAAGCTTTCTTT. The complete variable domain, with remaining parts taken from reference TRBV15 and TRBJ1-1, reads DAMVIQNPRYQVTQFGKPVTLSCSQTLNHNVMYWYQQKSSQAPKLLFHYYDKDFNNEADTPDNFQSRRPNTSFCFLDIRSPGLGDTAMYLCATSRDVKGGAEAFFGQGTRLTVV.

In DNA, the CDR3 is TGTGCCAGCAGCAAAACCCAAACAGGGACGACCTACAATGAGCAGTTCTTC. Translation: CASSKTQTGTTYNEQFF. The J gene is TRBJ2-1, the V gene TRBV4-2; D possibly corresponds to TRBD1 (6 bases). Germline V gives CDR1 LGHNA, CDR2 YNFKEQ. The CDR3 has 17 residues. V shed 5 bases and J shed 2 bases, with 19 bases lying between them.

The rearrangement uses TRBV7-8 and TRBJ2-2, with 10 bases aligning to TRBD2. Losses at the gene ends were 4 bases for V and 0 bases for J; bases not matched to a gene: 8. The CDR3 contains 18 residues. CDR1 SGHVS and CDR2 FQNEAQ come from the germline V gene. The CDR3 protein is CASSSGLAATSNTGELFF. The CDR3, as DNA: TGTGCCAGCAGCTCCGGACTAGCGGCGACTTCGAACACCGGGGAGCTGTTTTTT.

CDR3 sequence: CATSTVITREQFF. CDR3 in DNA: TGTGCCACCAGCACTGTAATTACTAGGGAGCAGTTCTTC. The chain is built from TRBV15 and TRBJ2-1; possible D gene TRBD2, 5 bases. Trimming removed 4 bases from V and 10 bases from J, with 14 bases in between. Germline values: CDR1 LNHNV, CDR2 YYDKDF (reference sequence). The CDR3 sequence is 13 residues long.

The chain is built from TRBV5-1 and TRBJ1-5; perhaps TRBD1 as D (6 bases). V lost 0 bases and J 7 bases, leaving 17 bases between the germline ends. The CDR3 length is 16 residues. Germline CDR1 SGHRS, CDR2 YFSETQ. This CDR3 is CASSLEGGGAGQPQHF. As DNA, the CDR3 is TGCGCCAGCAGCTTGGAGGGGGGTGGTGCGGGCCAGCCCCAGCATTTT.

The chain links TRBV11-2 to TRBJ1-2, with D possibly TRBD1 on 5 matching bases. There are 15 residues in the CDR3. Germline V CDR1 and CDR2: SGHAT, FQNNGV. Trimming cost V 5 bases and J 2 bases, with 15 bases left between them. CDR3 loop: CASSLTFRQNYGYTF. CDR3 bases: TGTGCCAGCAGCCTTACTTTCCGACAGAACTATGGCTACACCTTC.

V gene TRBV7-9 combines with J gene TRBJ2-1; TRBD1 is a possible D gene (5 bases). From germline, CDR1 is SEHNR and CDR2 FQNEAQ (reference sequence). The CDR3 length is 15 residues. Trimming took 5 bases from V and 6 from J, leaving 17 bases between them. In nucleotides, the CDR3 is TGTGCCAGCAGCCTAACTGGGGCTTTTGGCAATGAGCAGTTCTTC. Residues: CASSLTGAFGNEQFF.

This rearrangement joins TRBV19 to TRBJ2-3, with TRBD2 matching 7 bases. V dropped 10 bases and J dropped 4; count of bases not matched to a gene: 2. The CDR3 length is 11 residues. Germline assignment: CDR1 LNHDA and CDR2 SQIVND (reference sequence). This CDR3 reads CATGGSDTQYF. In DNA, the CDR3 is TGTGCCACCGGGGGGTCAGATACGCAGTATTTT.

The chain has TRBV10-3 and TRBJ2-5; 10 nucleotides align to TRBD1. The J segment lost 4 bases and the V segment lost 6 bases, leaving 2 bases of the junction unmatched. The CDR3 totals 13 residues. Germline lookup yields CDR1 ENHRY and CDR2 SYGVKD. This CDR3 reads CAISRTGGETQYF. CDR3 nucleotide sequence: TGTGCCATCAGCCGGACAGGGGGAGAGACCCAGTACTTC.

V and J are TRBV11-1 and TRBJ2-3; TRBD2 is a possible D gene (5 bases). The V gene's germline CDR1 is SGHAT and CDR2 FQDESV (reference sequence). V shed 6 bases and J shed 4 bases, with 11 bases lying between them. The CDR3 is 13 amino acids. The CDR3 nucleotides read TGTGCCAGCAGTGGACTCAGAGCAGATACGCAGTATTTT. Its protein product is CASSGLRADTQYF.